Below, one TCR beta chain is given with its context. As yet, its antigen is unknown. Sequenced by immunoSEQ multiplex PCR; TCRdb stores in-frame clones only, minus some. This table holds 10,000 to 15,000 clones, 60% to 75% found once. The data stem from a study of graft-versus-host responses after intestinal transplantation. About the research overall: Transplant recipients had multivisceral, liver-intestinal, or isolated intestinal grafts. Anti-thymocyte globulin induction was given to all recipients, followed by tacrolimus and steroids for around three years. Study results and limitations: Graft-donor T cell macrochimerism coincided with high graft-versus-host to host-versus-graft clonal ratios in allografts.

Graft specimens yielded both intraepithelial and lamina propria lymphocytes. This CDR3 has 16 amino acids. With 3 bases removed from V and 1 base from J, the gap between germline ends came to 12 bases. Germline V CDR1 and CDR2: LGHNA, YNFKEQ. This clonotype was sampled from a human patient who received an intestinal transplant, so some T cells may come from the graft donor. This chain connects TRBV4-2 to TRBJ2-2; perhaps TRBD2 as D (5 bases). The starting material was ileum tissue, obtained about 150 days after intestinal transplantation. The CDR3 DNA is TGTGCCAGCAGCCACCCTGGACTCGAGAACACCGGGGAGCTGTTTTTT. Protein: CASSHPGLENTGELFF.